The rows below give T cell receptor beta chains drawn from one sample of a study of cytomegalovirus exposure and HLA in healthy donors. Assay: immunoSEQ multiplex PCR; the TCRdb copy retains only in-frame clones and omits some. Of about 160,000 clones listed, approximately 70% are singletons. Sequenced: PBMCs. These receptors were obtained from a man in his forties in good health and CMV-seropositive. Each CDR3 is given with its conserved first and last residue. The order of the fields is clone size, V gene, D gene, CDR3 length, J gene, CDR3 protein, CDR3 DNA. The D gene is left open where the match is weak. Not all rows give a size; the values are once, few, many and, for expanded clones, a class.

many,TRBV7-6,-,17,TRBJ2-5,CASSLSLWRGRYGTQYF,TGTGCCAGCAGCTTATCGCTATGGAGGGGAAGGTATGGGACCCAGTACTTC
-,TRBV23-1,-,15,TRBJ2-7,CASSQPAGISYEQYF,TGCGCCAGCAGTCAACCGGCGGGGATCTCCTACGAGCAGTACTTC
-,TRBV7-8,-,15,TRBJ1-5,CASSLRREPNQPQHF,TGTGCCAGCAGCTTAAGGAGGGAACCTAATCAGCCCCAGCATTTT
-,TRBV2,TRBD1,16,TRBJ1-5,CASSIRTGGAGQPQHF,TGTGCCAGCAGTATCCGTACAGGGGGCGCTGGTCAGCCCCAGCATTTT
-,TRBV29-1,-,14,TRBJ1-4,CSVGPGLDNEKLFF,TGCAGCGTTGGGCCGGGACTCGACAATGAAAAACTGTTTTTT
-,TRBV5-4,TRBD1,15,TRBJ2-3,CASTDRDRGTDTQYF,TGTGCCAGCACTGACCGGGACAGGGGTACAGATACGCAGTATTTT
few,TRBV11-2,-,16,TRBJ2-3,CASSLSQRLPTDTQYF,TGTGCCAGCAGCTTATCGCAGAGACTACCCACAGATACGCAGTATTTT
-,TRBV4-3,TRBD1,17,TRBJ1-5,CASSQEAYGQGETPQHF,TGCGCCAGCAGCCAAGAAGCATACGGACAGGGGGAGACGCCCCAGCATTTT
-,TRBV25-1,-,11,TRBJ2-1,CASRWSDEQFF,TGTGCCAGCAGGTGGAGCGATGAGCAGTTCTTC
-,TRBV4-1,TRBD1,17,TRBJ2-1,CASSQDGDRVTYNEQFF,TGCGCCAGCAGCCAAGATGGGGACAGGGTCACCTACAATGAGCAGTTCTTC
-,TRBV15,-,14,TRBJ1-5,CATSRGQQLEPQHF,TGTGCCACCAGCAGAGGACAGCAGCTCGAGCCCCAGCATTTT
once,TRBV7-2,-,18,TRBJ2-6,CASSPSTGLGSGANVLTF,TGTGCCAGCAGCCCCTCTACAGGGTTAGGGTCTGGGGCCAACGTCCTGACTTTC
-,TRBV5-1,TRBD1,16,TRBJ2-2,CASSPSPRGQTGELFF,TGCGCCAGCAGCCCAAGCCCTAGGGGGCAGACCGGGGAGCTGTTTTTT
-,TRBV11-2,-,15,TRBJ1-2,CASSLARGYNYGYTF,TGTGCCAGCAGCTTAGCGCGGGGATACAACTATGGCTACACCTTC
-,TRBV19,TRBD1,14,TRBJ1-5,CASSGQGGDQPQHF,TGTGCCAGTAGTGGGCAGGGGGGCGATCAGCCCCAGCATTTT
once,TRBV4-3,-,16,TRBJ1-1,CASTAMAGPENTEAFF,TGCGCCAGCACAGCCATGGCGGGGCCCGAGAACACTGAAGCTTTCTTT
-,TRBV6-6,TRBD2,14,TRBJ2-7,CAKGRGGFSYEQYF,TGTGCCAAGGGGCGGGGGGGGTTCTCCTACGAGCAGTACTTC
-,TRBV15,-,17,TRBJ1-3,CATSRDPGRRSGNTIYF,TGTGCCACCAGCAGAGACCCTGGCAGGCGCTCTGGAAACACCATATATTTT
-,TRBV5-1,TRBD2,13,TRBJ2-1,CASSLAGGREQFF,TGCGCCAGCAGCTTAGCGGGGGGGCGAGAGCAGTTCTTC
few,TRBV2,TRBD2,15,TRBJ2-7,CASSVAGLAENEQYF,TGTGCCAGCAGTGTTGCGGGACTAGCGGAAAACGAGCAGTACTTC
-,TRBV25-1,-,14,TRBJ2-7,CASSAPGVLYEQYF,TGTGCCAGCAGTGCCCCGGGGGTTCTATACGAGCAGTACTTC
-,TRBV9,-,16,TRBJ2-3,CASSLGAGPEGDTQYF,TGTGCCAGCAGCTTAGGGGCGGGGCCGGAGGGAGATACGCAGTATTTT
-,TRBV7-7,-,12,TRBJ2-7,CARQDELGEQYF,TGTGCTAGACAGGACGAGCTTGGGGAGCAGTACTTC
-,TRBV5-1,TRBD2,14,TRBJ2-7,CASSFTGGSYEQYF,TGCGCCAGCAGCTTCACGGGGGGCTCCTACGAGCAGTACTTC
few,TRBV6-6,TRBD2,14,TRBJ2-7,CASSYSTSAYEQYF,TGTGCCAGCAGTTACTCGACTAGCGCCTACGAGCAGTACTTC
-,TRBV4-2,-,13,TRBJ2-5,CASSQLHSETQYF,TGTGCCAGCAGCCAACTTCACTCTGAGACCCAGTACTTC
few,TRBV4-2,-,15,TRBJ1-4,CASRDHRTTNEKLFF,TGTGCCAGCCGCGACCACAGGACAACTAATGAAAAACTGTTTTTT
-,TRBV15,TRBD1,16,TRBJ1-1,CATSAPDRRPNTEAFF,TGTGCCACCAGCGCCCCGGACAGGAGACCGAACACTGAAGCTTTCTTT
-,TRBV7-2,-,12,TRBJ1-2,CASSPGQPLHTF,TGTGCCAGCAGCCCCGGACAGCCTCTCCACACCTTC
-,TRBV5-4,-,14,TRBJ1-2,CASSLTTGTYGYTF,TGTGCCAGCAGCTTGACGACAGGAACCTATGGCTACACCTTC
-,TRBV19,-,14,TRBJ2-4,CASRDTIAKNIQYF,TGTGCCAGTAGGGACACCATAGCCAAAAACATTCAGTACTTC
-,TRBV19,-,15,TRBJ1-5,CASRDDRGGGQPQHF,TGTGCCAGTAGGGACGACCGGGGAGGAGGGCAGCCCCAGCATTTT
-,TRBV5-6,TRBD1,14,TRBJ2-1,CASSTKGASNEQFF,TGTGCCAGCAGCACGAAGGGGGCGAGTAATGAGCAGTTCTTC
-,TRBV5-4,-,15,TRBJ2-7,CASSLGQTPTYEQYF,TGTGCCAGCAGCTTAGGACAGACGCCCACCTACGAGCAGTACTTC
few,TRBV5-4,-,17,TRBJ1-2,CASSPIAGGGFGRGYTF,TGTGCCAGCAGTCCGATTGCGGGCGGCGGGTTCGGTAGGGGCTACACCTTC
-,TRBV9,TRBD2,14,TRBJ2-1,CASTSRGLADEQFF,TGTGCCAGCACCTCCCGGGGACTAGCCGATGAGCAGTTCTTC
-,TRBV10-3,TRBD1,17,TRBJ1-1,CAIGQQGAETANTEAFF,TGTGCCATCGGTCAGCAGGGGGCAGAAACGGCGAACACTGAAGCTTTCTTT
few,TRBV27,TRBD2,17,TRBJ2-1,CASSLKETGGPYNEQFF,TGTGCCAGCAGTTTAAAGGAAACGGGGGGGCCCTACAATGAGCAGTTCTTC
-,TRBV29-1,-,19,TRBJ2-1,CSVEDQGGGLVGSGVEQFF,TGCAGCGTTGAAGATCAGGGAGGAGGTTTGGTAGGATCAGGTGTTGAGCAGTTCTTC
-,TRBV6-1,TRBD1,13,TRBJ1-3,CASRTGPGNTIYF,TGTGCCAGCAGGACAGGGCCTGGAAACACCATATATTTT
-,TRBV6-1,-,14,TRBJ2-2,CASSEQGASGEPFF,TGTGCCAGCAGTGAGCAGGGGGCGAGCGGGGAGCCGTTTTTT
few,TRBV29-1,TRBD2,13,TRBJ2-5,CSFEALAGETQYF,TGCAGCTTCGAGGCCCTAGCGGGAGAGACCCAGTACTTC
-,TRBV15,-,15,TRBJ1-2,CATRLRGGVGYGYTF,TGTGCCACCAGACTACGAGGGGGGGTAGGCTATGGCTACACCTTC
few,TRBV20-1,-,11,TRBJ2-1,CSARSRGEQFF,TGCAGTGCTAGAAGTAGAGGTGAGCAGTTCTTC
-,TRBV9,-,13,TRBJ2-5,CASSEGSPGAQYF,TGTGCCAGCAGCGAGGGGTCACCTGGGGCCCAGTACTTC